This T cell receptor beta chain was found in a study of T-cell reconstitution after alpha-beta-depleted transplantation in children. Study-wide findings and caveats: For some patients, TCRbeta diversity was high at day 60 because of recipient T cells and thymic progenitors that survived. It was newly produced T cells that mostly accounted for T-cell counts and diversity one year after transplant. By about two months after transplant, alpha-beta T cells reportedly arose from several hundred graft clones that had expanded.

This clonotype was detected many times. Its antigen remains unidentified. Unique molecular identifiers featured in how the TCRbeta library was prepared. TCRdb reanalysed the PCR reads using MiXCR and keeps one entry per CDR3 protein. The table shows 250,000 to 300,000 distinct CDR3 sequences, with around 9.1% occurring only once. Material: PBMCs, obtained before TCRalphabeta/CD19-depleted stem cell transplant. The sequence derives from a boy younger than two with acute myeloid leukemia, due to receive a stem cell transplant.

Here the CDR3 reads CASREGQISNQPQHF. CDR3 sequence (DNA): TGTGCCAGCAGGGAGGGGCAGATTAGCAATCAGCCCCAGCATTTT. The J gene is TRBJ1-5, the V gene TRBV6-1, with a possible D match to TRBD1 (5 bases). CDR1 is MNHNS, CDR2 SASEGT, per germline. The CDR3 has 15 amino acids. Between the trimmed V and J ends, which lost 6 bases and 0 bases, there was a span of 12 bases.